This T cell receptor beta chain appears in the sequencing data of a study of shared clonotypes between healthy human individuals. Overall study results and limits: Generation probabilities of non-shared clonotypes were lower (relative to those shared by all four donors). Sorted-subset sequencing, rarefaction showed, was incomplete despite large depth.

The CDR3 is 15 residues long. Trimming took 3 bases from V and 2 from J, leaving 12 bases between them. Germline CDR1 is ENHRY and CDR2 is SYGVKD. Concerning this clone: Its specificity is unknown.

Replicate sorted-subset PCRs were loaded with 150 to 250 ng DNA, tens of thousands of T cell genomes. Measured with immunoSEQ multiplex PCR; TCRdb has only the in-frame clones, and not every one. The sample lists a few million clones; more than 90% were seen once. The sequenced material came from naive CD4+ T cells sorted from blood. Specified subset: CD45RA+ positively selected. This TCR was recovered from a man between 18 and 35 years old in good health. This chain connects TRBV10-3 to TRBJ2-3; D gene uncertain. CDR3 coding DNA: TGTGCCATCAGTGAAGGGCAGGCCTACACAGATACGCAGTATTTT. Translation gives CAISEGQAYTDTQYF.